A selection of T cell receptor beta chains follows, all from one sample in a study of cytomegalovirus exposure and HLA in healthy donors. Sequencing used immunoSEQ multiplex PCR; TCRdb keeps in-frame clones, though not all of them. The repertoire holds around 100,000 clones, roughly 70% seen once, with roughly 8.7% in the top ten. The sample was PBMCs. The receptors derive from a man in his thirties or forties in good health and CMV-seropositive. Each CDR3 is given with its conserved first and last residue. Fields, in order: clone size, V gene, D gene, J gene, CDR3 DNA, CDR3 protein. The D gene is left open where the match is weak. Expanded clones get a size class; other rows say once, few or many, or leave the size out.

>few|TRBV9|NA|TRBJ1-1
TGTGCCAGCAGCGTAGTGAGTAACACTGAAGCTTTCTTT
CASSVVSNTEAFF
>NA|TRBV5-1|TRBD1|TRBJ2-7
TGCGCCAGCAGCTTGGGGGACAGGTCCTACGAGCAGTACTTC
CASSLGDRSYEQYF
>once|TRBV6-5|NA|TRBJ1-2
TGTGCCAGCAGTTACTCGAGTAACAGGCGAGACTATGGCTACACCTTC
CASSYSSNRRDYGYTF
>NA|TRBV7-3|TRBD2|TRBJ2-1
TGTGCCAGCAGCGCCTACCCTCTAGCGGGGCCTTCCAATGAGCAGTTCTTC
CASSAYPLAGPSNEQFF
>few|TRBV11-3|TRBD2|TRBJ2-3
TGTGCCAGCAGCCTCGGGGGGGGCTCCACAGATACGCAGTATTTT
CASSLGGGSTDTQYF
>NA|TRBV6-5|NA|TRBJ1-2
TGTGCCAGCAGTGACATACATGGCTACACCTTC
CASSDIHGYTF
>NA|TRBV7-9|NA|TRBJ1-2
TGTGCCAGCAGTTCCCTCGACGGGGATCGAAACTATGGCTACACCTTC
CASSSLDGDRNYGYTF
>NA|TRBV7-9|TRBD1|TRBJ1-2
TGTGCCAGCACCTCGGGGACAGGGGGCACGAAGTACGGATATGGCTACACCTTC
CASTSGTGGTKYGYGYTF
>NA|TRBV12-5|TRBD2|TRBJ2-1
TGTGCTAGTGGTTTTTTAGCGGGAGCGAGGCGAACCTACAATGAGCAGTTCTTC
CASGFLAGARRTYNEQFF
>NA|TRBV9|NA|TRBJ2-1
TGTGCCAGCAGCGTGTATTGGGAACAGGGATACAATGAGCAGTTCTTC
CASSVYWEQGYNEQFF
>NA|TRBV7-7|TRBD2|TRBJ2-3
TGTGCTAGCAGCCTCCTAGCGGGAGGGCCGACGGCAGGGGATACGCAGTATTTT
CASSLLAGGPTAGDTQYF
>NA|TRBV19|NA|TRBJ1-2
TGTGCCAGTAGTATAGCGCAGAGGGCAGCCCCGTCTAACTATGGCTACACCTTC
CASSIAQRAAPSNYGYTF
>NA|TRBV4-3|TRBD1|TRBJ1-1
TGCGCCAGCAGCCAAGACGCAGGGGGTTACACTGAAGCTTTCTTT
CASSQDAGGYTEAFF
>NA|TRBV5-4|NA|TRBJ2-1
TGTGCCAGCAGCTTGGGAGGAAGGAACTCCTACAATGAGCAGTTCTTC
CASSLGGRNSYNEQFF
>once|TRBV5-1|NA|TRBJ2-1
TGCGCCAGCAGCTGGTCGGGGTGGGGCTACAATGAGCAGTTCTTC
CASSWSGWGYNEQFF
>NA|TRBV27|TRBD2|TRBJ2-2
TGTGCCAGCCAGAGGAGCGGGAGCTTGAACACCGGGGAGCTGTTTTTT
CASQRSGSLNTGELFF
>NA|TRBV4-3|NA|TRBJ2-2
TGCGCCAGCAGCCGAGACCCGAGTTTGAACACCGGGGAGCTGTTTTTT
CASSRDPSLNTGELFF
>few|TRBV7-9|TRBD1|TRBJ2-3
TGTGCCAGCAGCTTTCGGCAGGGGGCAGATACGCAGTATTTT
CASSFRQGADTQYF
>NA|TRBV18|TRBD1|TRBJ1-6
TGTGCCAGCTCACCCACAGGGGATTCACCCCTCCACTTT
CASSPTGDSPLHF
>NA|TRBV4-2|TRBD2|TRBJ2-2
TGTGCCAGCAGCCGCTGGACTAGCGGGGGGCGGGATGGGGAGCTGTTTTTT
CASSRWTSGGRDGELFF
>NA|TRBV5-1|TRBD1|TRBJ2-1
TGCGCCAGCAGGCCCGACAGGGGGCGAGGGGATGAGCAGTTCTTC
CASRPDRGRGDEQFF
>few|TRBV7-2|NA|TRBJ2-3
TGTGCCAGCAGCCGGGGACACAGCACAGATACGCAGTATTTT
CASSRGHSTDTQYF
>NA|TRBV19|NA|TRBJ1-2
TGTGCCAGTACCCCGGGACAAAGTTTCTATGGCTACACCTTC
CASTPGQSFYGYTF
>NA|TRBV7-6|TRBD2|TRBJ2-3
TGTGCCAGCAGCTTTAGCGGGAGGGAACCAGATACGCAGTATTTT
CASSFSGREPDTQYF
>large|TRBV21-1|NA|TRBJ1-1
TGTGCCAGCAGCAAAAAGGGAGGGGTGAGGACTGAAGCTTTCTTT
CASSKKGGVRTEAFF
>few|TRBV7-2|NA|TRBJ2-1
TGTGCCAGCAGCTTAGTTGGAGTCTCCTACAATGAGCAGTTCTTC
CASSLVGVSYNEQFF
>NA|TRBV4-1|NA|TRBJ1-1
TGCGCCAGCAGCCAAGATCCACCCGCGGCGGAGGGAAACACTGAAGCTTTCTTT
CASSQDPPAAEGNTEAFF
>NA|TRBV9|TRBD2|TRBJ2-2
TGTGCCAGCAGCGTCAGCGGGAGGGACACCGGGGAGCTGTTTTTT
CASSVSGRDTGELFF
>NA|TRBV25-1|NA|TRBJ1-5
TGTGCCAGCCAACCCGGGGGAAATCAGCCCCAGCATTTT
CASQPGGNQPQHF
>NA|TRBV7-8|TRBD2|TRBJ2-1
TGTGCCAGCAGCCACTCGGCGGGGGGTTACAATGAGCAGTTCTTC
CASSHSAGGYNEQFF
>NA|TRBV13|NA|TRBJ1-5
TGTGCCAGCAGCCTGCGGGGGGCGCGTCGTCAGCCCCAGCATTTT
CASSLRGARRQPQHF
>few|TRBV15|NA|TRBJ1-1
TGTGCCACCAGCTCCGGGAGATACACTGAAGCTTTCTTT
CATSSGRYTEAFF
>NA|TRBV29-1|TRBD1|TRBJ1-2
TGCAGCGTTATGATATCGGGGACAGAGAACTATGGCTACACCTTC
CSVMISGTENYGYTF
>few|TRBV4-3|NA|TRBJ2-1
TGCGCCAGCAGCCAAGAGGTGGTGGGGAGCTCCTACAATGAGCAGTTCTTC
CASSQEVVGSSYNEQFF
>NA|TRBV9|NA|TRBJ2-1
TGTGCCAGCAGCGTTAGCGGAAACTCCTACAATGAGCAGTTCTTC
CASSVSGNSYNEQFF
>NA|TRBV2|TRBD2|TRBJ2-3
TGTGCCAGCAGGAGCGGGGGGCTGGTCACAGATACGCAGTATTTT
CASRSGGLVTDTQYF
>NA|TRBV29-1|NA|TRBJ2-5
TGCAGCGTTGGGGGGGGCGGGGAGACCCAGTACTTC
CSVGGGGETQYF
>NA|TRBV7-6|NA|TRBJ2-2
TGTGCCAGCAGCTTCCGTGTAGGGGAGCTGTTTTTT
CASSFRVGELFF
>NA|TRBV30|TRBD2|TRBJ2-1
TGTGCCTGGAGTGGAGGGACTAGCGTAGAGCAGTTCTTC
CAWSGGTSVEQFF
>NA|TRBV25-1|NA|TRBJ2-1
TGTGCCAGCAGTGAATATTTCCAGGGGCCGGGCTTCAATGAGCAGTTCTTC
CASSEYFQGPGFNEQFF
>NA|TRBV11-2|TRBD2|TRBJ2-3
TGTGCCAGCAGCCTAGCGGGAGCCACAGATACGCAGTATTTT
CASSLAGATDTQYF
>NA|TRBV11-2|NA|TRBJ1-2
TGTGCCAGCAGCTTAGGGGCAGTATCTGGCTACACCTTC
CASSLGAVSGYTF
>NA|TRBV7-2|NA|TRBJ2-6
TGTGCCAGCAGCTTAATCCCTTCTGGGGCCAACGTCCTGACTTTC
CASSLIPSGANVLTF
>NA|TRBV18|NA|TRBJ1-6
TGTGCCAGCTCATCACACAAAAACGGAGCACCCCTCCACTTT
CASSSHKNGAPLHF
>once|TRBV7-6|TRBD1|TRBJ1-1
TGTGCCAGCAGCTTTCTCCCAAACATCCGGGACAGGGGCATGAACACTGAAGCTTTCTTT
CASSFLPNIRDRGMNTEAFF
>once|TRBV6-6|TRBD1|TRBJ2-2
TGTGCCAGCAGTTACGCAGGGGGAGTGAACACCGGGGAGCTGTTTTTT
CASSYAGGVNTGELFF
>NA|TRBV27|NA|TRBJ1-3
TGTGCCAGCAGTTCAGGACTTTACTCTGGAAACACCATATATTTT
CASSSGLYSGNTIYF
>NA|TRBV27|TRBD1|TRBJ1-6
TGTGCCAGCACCTGGGGACAGTTTAATTCACCCCTTCACTTT
CASTWGQFNSPLHF
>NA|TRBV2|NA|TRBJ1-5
TGTGCCAGCGTTAGTGGGGCTAGGGGCAATCAGCCCCAGCATTTT
CASVSGARGNQPQHF
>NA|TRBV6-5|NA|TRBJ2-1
TGTGCCAGCAGGTTCGGGAATGAGCAGTTCTTC
CASRFGNEQFF
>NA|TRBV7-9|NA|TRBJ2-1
TGTTCCAGCAGCAGAACTGTCCAATCCTACAATGAGCAGTTCTTC
CSSSRTVQSYNEQFF
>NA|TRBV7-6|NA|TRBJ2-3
TGTGCCAGCAGCCCCTTAGCGGCACCCGATACAGATACGCAGTATTTT
CASSPLAAPDTDTQYF
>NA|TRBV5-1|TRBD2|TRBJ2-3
TGCGCCAGCAGCTCGAGAGCGGGAGGTAGCACAGATACGCAGTATTTT
CASSSRAGGSTDTQYF